This TCR beta chain came from a study of cytomegalovirus exposure and HLA in healthy donors. 13 Jbeta primers and 60 Vbeta primers were used for the PCR. Clones were sequenced by immunoSEQ multiplex PCR, and TCRdb holds only the in-frame ones, with some missing. The sample holds about 150,000 clones; approximately 82% are singletons and the top ten take around 6.6%. V lost 1 base, J lost 1 base, and 9 bases lay in between. In germline, CDR1 is LNHDA, CDR2 SQIVND (reference sequence). There are 15 residues in the CDR3. The chain recombines TRBV19 with TRBJ2-3; tentative D call: TRBD1 (5 bases). This receptor was obtained from a woman aged 45-65 years in good health and CMV-seropositive. The source material was PBMCs. The CDR3: CASSIGQGGTDTQYF. In DNA form, the CDR3 reads TGTGCCAGTAGTATAGGTCAGGGTGGCACAGATACGCAGTATTTT.